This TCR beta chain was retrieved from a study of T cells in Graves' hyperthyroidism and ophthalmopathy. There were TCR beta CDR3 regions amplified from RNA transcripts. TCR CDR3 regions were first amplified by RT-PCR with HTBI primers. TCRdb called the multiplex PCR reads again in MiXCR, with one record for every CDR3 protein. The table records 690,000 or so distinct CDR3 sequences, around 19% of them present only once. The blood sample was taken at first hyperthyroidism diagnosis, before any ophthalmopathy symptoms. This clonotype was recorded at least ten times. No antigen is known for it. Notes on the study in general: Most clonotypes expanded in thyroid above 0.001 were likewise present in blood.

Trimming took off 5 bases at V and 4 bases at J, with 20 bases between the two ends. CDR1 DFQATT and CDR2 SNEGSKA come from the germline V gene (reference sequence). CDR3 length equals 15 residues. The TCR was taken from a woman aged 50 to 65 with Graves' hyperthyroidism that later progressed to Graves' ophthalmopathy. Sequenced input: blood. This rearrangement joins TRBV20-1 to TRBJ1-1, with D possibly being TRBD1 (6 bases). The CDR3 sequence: CSAFFTGFGITEAFF. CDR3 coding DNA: TGCAGTGCTTTCTTTACAGGGTTTGGGATCACTGAAGCTTTCTTT.